One and the same sample provided the 24 T cell receptor beta chains below, sequenced in a study of blood T cell repertoires in COVID-19. Some clones are missing from TCRdb's copy, which holds only in-frame ones; the method was immunoSEQ multiplex PCR. The sample lists about 250,000 clones; around 86% were seen once. Sample: peripheral blood. All receptors come from a woman aged 55 to 70 who had recovered from COVID-19.

J is TRBJ1-5 and V is TRBV28; 7 bases map to TRBD1. In germline, CDR1 is MDHEN, CDR2 SYDVKM. The junction had 0 bases not matched to a gene; V was cut back by 2 bases and J by 2 bases. The CDR3 covers 14 residues. The CDR3 coding sequence is TGTGCCAGCAGTTTAGGGACAGGCAATCAGCCCCAGCATTTT. It translates to CASSLGTGNQPQHF.

The chain joins TRBV3-1 (or the pseudogene TRBV3-2) to TRBJ1-2, with D possibly TRBD1 on 5 matching bases. Germline CDR1 and CDR2: LGHDT and YNNKEL (reference sequence). The CDR3 runs to 14 residues. Deletions cut 1 base from V and 2 bases from J, with 8 bases between. CDR3 sequence: CASSQGGGNYGYTF. The CDR3 coding sequence is TGTGCCAGCAGCCAAGGGGGGGGAAACTATGGCTACACCTTC.

The rearrangement links TRBV6-6 to TRBJ2-3; D not certain. Germline loops: CDR1 MNHNY, CDR2 SVGAGI (reference sequence). The V and J ends lost 7 bases and 6 bases respectively, with 8 bases between them. The CDR3 contains 11 residues. The CDR3 bases are TGTGCCAGCATAAAAGCGGATACGCAGTATTTT. This encodes CASIKADTQYF.

The chain uses TRBV18 and TRBJ2-1, with 7 bases aligning to TRBD2. CDR1 is KGHSH and CDR2 is LQKENI in the germline V gene. This CDR3 has 13 amino acids. Losses at the gene ends were 4 bases for V and 9 bases for J; bases not matched to a gene: 6. CDR3 sequence: CASSQSGAGEQFF. The CDR3 DNA sequence: TGTGCCAGCTCACAAAGCGGGGCGGGTGAGCAGTTCTTC.

The chain uses TRBV5-5 and TRBJ2-5, with TRBD2 identical over 7 bases. CDR3 size: 14 residues. V was clipped by 1 base and J by 5 bases; unmatched bases: 5. The germline CDR1 and CDR2 sequences are SGHKS and YYEKEE (reference sequence). Here the CDR3 reads CASSLTAGGETQYF. The CDR3, as DNA: TGTGCCAGCAGCTTGACGGCCGGGGGGGAGACCCAGTACTTC.

This clone was counted only a few times. The chain carries TRBV9 and TRBJ1-1; TRBD1 is a possible D gene (5 bases). Trimming removed 0 bases from V and 7 bases from J, with 31 bases in between. The CDR3 contains 20 residues. Germline V gene lookup returns CDR1 SGDLS and CDR2 YYNGEE. The CDR3 loop is CASSVATGAGRPALKDEAFF. The CDR3 coding sequence is TGTGCCAGCAGCGTAGCGACTGGGGCCGGGCGTCCAGCCCTGAAGGATGAAGCTTTCTTT.

The chain carries TRBV24-1 and TRBJ2-3; maybe TRBD2 (5 bases). This CDR3 region has 13 residues. Trimming cost V 0 bases and J 11 bases, with 11 bases left between them. The germline V gene has CDR1 KGHDR and CDR2 SFDVKD. The CDR3 sequence is CATSDLGRVGQYF. In DNA form, the CDR3 reads TGTGCCACCAGTGATTTGGGGAGAGTTGGGCAGTATTTT.

The gene calls are TRBV27 and TRBJ1-1; 9 nucleotides align to TRBD1. CDR3 size: 16 residues. V dropped 5 bases and J dropped 4; count of bases not matched to a gene: 11. Per the germline V gene, CDR1 is MNHEY and CDR2 is SMNVEV (reference sequence). Here the CDR3 DNA reads TGTGCCAGCAGTGCCAGGGGACAGGGTCCGGGCACTGAAGCTTTCTTT. This translates into CASSARGQGPGTEAFF.

CDR3: CASSHLPGPPSSYEQYF. CDR3 DNA sequence: TGTGCCAGTAGTCACCTACCTGGGCCACCGAGCTCCTACGAGCAGTACTTC. The chain recombines TRBV19 with TRBJ2-7; D gene uncertain. CDR3 length equals 17 residues. Germline V gene lookup returns CDR1 LNHDA and CDR2 SQIVND (reference sequence). V was cut by 5 bases and J by 0 bases, with 20 bases left in between.

The chain is built from TRBV5-1 and TRBJ2-3; TRBD1 might be the D (5 bases). Germline V CDR1 and CDR2: SGHRS, YFSETQ. V lost 0 bases and J lost 0, with 14 bases in between. This CDR3 comprises 17 residues. The CDR3 nucleotides are TGCGCCAGCAGCTTGGGGGGCGGCCCACCTAGCACAGATACGCAGTATTTT. Its protein is CASSLGGGPPSTDTQYF.

J is TRBJ2-1 and V is TRBV6-6; 9 bases align to TRBD2. CDR1 and CDR2 from the germline V gene are MNHNY and SVGAGI (reference sequence). This CDR3 comprises 14 residues. V gave up 5 bases and J gave up 6 bases; unmatched junction bases: 5. The CDR3 is CASSTGLASNEQFF. In nucleotides, the CDR3 is TGTGCCAGCAGTACCGGACTAGCGAGCAATGAGCAGTTCTTC.

This clone has a single count. The genes are TRBV5-1 and TRBJ2-5; D possibly corresponds to TRBD2 (7 bases). The CDR3 consists of 14 residues. V lost 3 bases and J lost 1, with 10 bases in between. In germline, CDR1 is SGHRS, CDR2 YFSETQ. CDR3 DNA: TGCGCCAGCAGCTGGGGAGGGGGCCAAGAGACCCAGTACTTC. This translates into CASSWGGGQETQYF.

The chain is built from TRBV5-4 and TRBJ2-3; 10 bases map to TRBD2. Unmatched junction bases numbered 9, after V lost 3 bases and J lost 2 bases. Germline V CDR1 and CDR2: SGHNT, YYREEE (reference sequence). This CDR3 spans 17 amino acids. CDR3: CASSYPIAGGTTDTQYF. The CDR3 region has the DNA TGTGCCAGCAGCTACCCGATAGCGGGGGGAACCACAGATACGCAGTATTTT.

This clone was picked up one time. The V call is TRBV7-2, the J call TRBJ1-2; D perhaps matches TRBD1 (6 bases). The CDR3 loop spans 17 amino acids. Deletions cut 5 bases from V and 5 bases from J, with 24 bases between. Germline assignment: CDR1 SGHTA and CDR2 FQGNSA. The CDR3 is CASSPRPSGAVRYGYTF. For the CDR3, the DNA is TGTGCCAGCAGCCCTCGGCCCTCAGGGGCCGTTAGGTATGGCTACACCTTC.

The chain uses TRBV28 and TRBJ1-5; weak D call: TRBD1 (6 bases). Trimming left V 2 bases short and J 7 bases short, with 15 bases between. Germline V gives CDR1 MDHEN, CDR2 SYDVKM. The length of the CDR3 is 15 residues. The DNA of the CDR3 is TGTGCCAGCAGTTTAGACACAGGGTCGGGGCAGCCCCAGCATTTT. Translated: CASSLDTGSGQPQHF.

This clone occurred once. V and J are TRBV7-2 and TRBJ2-5; 7 positions agree with TRBD1. The V segment lost 4 bases and the J segment 1 base; nucleotides outside the gene matches: 9. The length of the CDR3 is 16 residues. The germline V gene encodes CDR1 SGHTA and CDR2 FQGNSA. The CDR3 DNA sequence: TGTGCCAGCAGCTCACCGGTACGGGACAGCCAAGAGACCCAGTACTTC. This translates into CASSSPVRDSQETQYF.

The gene calls are TRBV3-1 (or the pseudogene TRBV3-2) and TRBJ1-1; D possibly corresponds to TRBD1 (6 bases). The V and J ends lost 0 bases and 1 base respectively, with 15 bases between them. The CDR3 consists of 17 residues. Germline V CDR1 and CDR2: LGHDT, YNNKEL (reference sequence). As DNA, the CDR3 is TGTGCCAGCAGCCAAGATTTGGGCACAGGGACGAACACTGAAGCTTTCTTT. Amino acid sequence: CASSQDLGTGTNTEAFF.

The chain uses TRBV12-3 or TRBV12-4 and TRBJ1-2; D unclear. The CDR3 extends over 13 amino acids. Trimming shortened V by 3 bases and J by 6 bases, and 11 bases separated the two germline ends. The CDR3 region is CASSFEREDGYTF. CDR3 sequence (DNA): TGTGCCAGCAGTTTCGAACGGGAGGATGGCTACACCTTC.

This rearrangement joins TRBV2 to TRBJ2-6, with TRBD2 identical over 8 bases. Germline values: CDR1 SNHLY, CDR2 FYNNEI. The CDR3 runs 16 residues. Germline trimming cut 3 bases from V and 1 base from J; bases unmatched to any gene: 2. The CDR3 protein is CASSEAGGSGANVLTF. DNA of the CDR3: TGTGCCAGCAGTGAGGCGGGGGGATCTGGGGCCAACGTCCTGACTTTC. The full variable domain, its missing parts supplied by reference TRBV2 and TRBJ2-6, is EPEVTQTPSHQVTQMGQEVILRCVPISNHLYFYWYRQILGQKVEFLVSFYNNEISEKSEIFDDQFSVERPDGSNFTLKIRSTKLEDSAMYFCASSEAGGSGANVLTFGAGSRLTVL.

V and J are TRBV18 and TRBJ1-5; 9 bases agree with TRBD1. Trimming at V came to 3 bases and at J to 1 base, leaving 10 bases not matched to a gene. The CDR3 runs 18 residues. Germline assignment: CDR1 KGHSH and CDR2 LQKENI. CDR3 residues: CASSPMGQGGRSNQPQHF. For the CDR3, the DNA is TGTGCCAGCTCACCCATGGGACAGGGAGGTCGCAGCAATCAGCCCCAGCATTTT.

The V and J genes are TRBV5-4 and TRBJ1-6; D call uncertain. Germline V gene lookup returns CDR1 SGHNT and CDR2 YYREEE (reference sequence). The V end lost 3 bases, the J end lost 9 bases, and 16 bases lay between the germline ends. There are 15 residues in the CDR3. CDR3 DNA: TGTGCCAGCAGCTATAAGACAACCGGAACTTCACCCCTCCACTTT. Translated: CASSYKTTGTSPLHF.

The chain uses TRBV5-5 and TRBJ1-2, with unresolved D. With 4 bases removed from V and 2 bases from J, the gap between germline ends came to 15 bases. The CDR3 covers 15 residues. Per germline, CDR1 SGHKS and CDR2 YYEKEE (reference sequence). CDR3 amino acids: CASSLLGWENYGYTF. The CDR3 DNA is TGTGCCAGCAGCCTACTAGGATGGGAGAACTATGGCTACACCTTC. The full variable domain, in which reference TRBV5-5 and TRBJ1-2 provide the parts outside the CDR3, is DAGVTQSPTHLIKTRGQQVTLRCSPISGHKSVSWYQQVLGQGPQFIFQYYEKEERGRGNFPDRFSARQFPNYSSELNVNALLLGDSALYLCASSLLGWENYGYTFGSGTRLTVV.

The V and J genes are TRBV10-3 and TRBJ2-7; TRBD1 matches at 7 bases. The CDR3 length is 12 residues. The germline CDR1 and CDR2 sequences are ENHRY and SYGVKD. The V and J ends lost 10 bases and 5 bases, in that order; junction bases with no gene match: 8. The CDR3 region is CATLGQEDEQYF. The CDR3 bases are TGTGCCACCCTAGGACAGGAAGACGAGCAGTACTTC.

The genes are TRBV28 and TRBJ2-3; weak D call: TRBD2 (5 bases). V lost 5 bases and J 7 bases, leaving 13 bases between the germline ends. This CDR3 comprises 13 residues. Looked up from germline, CDR1 is MDHEN and CDR2 is SYDVKM. Written as DNA, the CDR3 is TGTGCCAGCAGTCCCACTAGTGTAAATACGCAGTATTTT. It yields the protein CASSPTSVNTQYF.